This section outlines one TCR beta chain sequence together with its context. The CDR3 totals 18 residues. The germline V gene encodes CDR1 SGHRS and CDR2 YFSETQ. Trimming took off 4 bases at V and 0 bases at J, with 23 bases between the two ends. This entry comes from a study of blood T cells in healthy people across ages. A J-beta primer mix and a sample-barcoded 5' primer were used in a second PCR of roughly 6 to 12 cycles. TCRdb analysed the 5' RACE reads with MiXCR anew, one entry per CDR3 protein. Of roughly 800,000 distinct CDR3 sequences listed, nearly 60% were seen once; the top ten hold approximately 23%.

The clonotype comes from a man between 25 and 39 years old in good health. The V and J genes are TRBV5-1 and TRBJ2-7; D may correspond to TRBD1 or TRBD2 (5 bases each). The sample taken for sequencing was blood. CDR3 sequence (DNA): TGCGCCAGCAGCCCGATAACAACCCCCGGGGCAACCTCCTACGAGCAGTACTTC. Translated: CASSPITTPGATSYEQYF.